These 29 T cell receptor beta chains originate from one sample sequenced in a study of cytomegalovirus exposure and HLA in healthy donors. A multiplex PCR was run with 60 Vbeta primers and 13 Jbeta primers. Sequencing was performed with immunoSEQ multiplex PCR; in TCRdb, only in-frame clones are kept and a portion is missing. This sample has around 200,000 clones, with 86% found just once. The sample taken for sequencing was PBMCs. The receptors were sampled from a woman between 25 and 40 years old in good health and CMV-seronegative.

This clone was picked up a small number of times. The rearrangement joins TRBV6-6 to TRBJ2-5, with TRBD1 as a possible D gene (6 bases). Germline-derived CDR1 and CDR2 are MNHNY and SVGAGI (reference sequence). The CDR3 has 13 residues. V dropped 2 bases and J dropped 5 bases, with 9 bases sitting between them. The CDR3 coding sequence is TGTGCCAGCAGTTACATCCAGGGGGAGACCCAGTACTTC. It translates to CASSYIQGETQYF.

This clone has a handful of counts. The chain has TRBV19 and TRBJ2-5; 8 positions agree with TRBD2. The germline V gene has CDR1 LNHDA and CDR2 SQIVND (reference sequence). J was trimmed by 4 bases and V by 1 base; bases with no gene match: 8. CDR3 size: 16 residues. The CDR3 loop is CASSIVAGGGPETQYF. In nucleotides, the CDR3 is TGTGCCAGTAGTATAGTTGCGGGGGGAGGCCCAGAGACCCAGTACTTC. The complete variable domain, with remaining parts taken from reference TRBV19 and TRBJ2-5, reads DGGITQSPKYLFRKEGQNVTLSCEQNLNHDAMYWYRQDPGQGLRLIYYSQIVNDFQKGDIAEGYSVSREKKESFPLTVTSAQKNPTAFYLCASSIVAGGGPETQYFGPGTRLLVL.

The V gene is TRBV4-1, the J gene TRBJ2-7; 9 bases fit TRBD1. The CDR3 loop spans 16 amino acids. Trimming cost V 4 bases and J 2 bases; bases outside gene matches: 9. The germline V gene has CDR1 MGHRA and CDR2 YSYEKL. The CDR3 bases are TGCGCCAGCAGCCCTGAACCGGGACAGGGCCCCTACGAGCAGTACTTC. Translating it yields CASSPEPGQGPYEQYF.

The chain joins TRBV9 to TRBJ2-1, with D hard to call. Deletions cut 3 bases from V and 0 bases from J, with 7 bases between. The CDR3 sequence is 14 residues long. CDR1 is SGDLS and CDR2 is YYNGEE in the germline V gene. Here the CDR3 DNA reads TGTGCCAGCAGCGCACAGAACTCCTACAATGAGCAGTTCTTC. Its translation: CASSAQNSYNEQFF.

The DNA for the CDR3 is TGCGCCAGCAGCCAAACGTCTAAATCGCCGGGACTAGCAGCGCGCGAGCAGTACTTC. Translation: CASSQTSKSPGLAAREQYF. This chain uses TRBV4-1 with TRBJ2-7, with TRBD2 identical over 9 bases. Germline V lookup: CDR1 MGHRA, CDR2 YSYEKL. Trimming cost V 2 bases and J 6 bases; bases outside gene matches: 20. The CDR3 consists of 19 residues.

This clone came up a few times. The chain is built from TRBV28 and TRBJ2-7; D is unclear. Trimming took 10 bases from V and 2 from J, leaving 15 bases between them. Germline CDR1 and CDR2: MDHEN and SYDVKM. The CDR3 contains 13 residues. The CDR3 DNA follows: TGTGCCACCTCCCGGCAGGCCGCCTACGAGCAGTACTTC. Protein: CATSRQAAYEQYF.

CDR3 region: CASTEFPSGRAGEQFF. In DNA, the CDR3 is TGTGCCAGCACCGAATTTCCTAGCGGGAGGGCCGGTGAGCAGTTCTTC. This chain uses TRBV9 with TRBJ2-1; the match to TRBD2 covers 12 bases. The CDR3 runs to 16 residues. Trimming cost V 6 bases and J 9 bases; bases outside gene matches: 13. Germline V CDR1 and CDR2: SGDLS, YYNGEE.

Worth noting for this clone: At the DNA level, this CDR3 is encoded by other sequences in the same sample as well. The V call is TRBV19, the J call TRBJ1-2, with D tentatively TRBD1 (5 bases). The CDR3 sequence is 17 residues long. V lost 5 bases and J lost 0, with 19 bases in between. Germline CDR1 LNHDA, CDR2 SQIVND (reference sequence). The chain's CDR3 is CASSQLRQSRANYGYTF. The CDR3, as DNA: TGTGCCAGTAGTCAACTGCGACAGAGCAGAGCTAACTATGGCTACACCTTC.

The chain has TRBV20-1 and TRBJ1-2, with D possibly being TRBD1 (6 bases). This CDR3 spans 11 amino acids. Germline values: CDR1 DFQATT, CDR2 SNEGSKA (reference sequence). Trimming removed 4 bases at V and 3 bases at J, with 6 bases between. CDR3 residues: CSANRDYGYTF. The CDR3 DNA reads TGCAGTGCTAACAGGGACTATGGCTACACCTTC.

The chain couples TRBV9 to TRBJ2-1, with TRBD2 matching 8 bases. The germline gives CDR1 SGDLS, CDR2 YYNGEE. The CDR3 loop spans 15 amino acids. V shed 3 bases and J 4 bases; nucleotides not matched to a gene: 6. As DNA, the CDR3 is TGTGCCAGCAGCGGGAGCGGGAGATCTTACAATGAGCAGTTCTTC. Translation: CASSGSGRSYNEQFF.

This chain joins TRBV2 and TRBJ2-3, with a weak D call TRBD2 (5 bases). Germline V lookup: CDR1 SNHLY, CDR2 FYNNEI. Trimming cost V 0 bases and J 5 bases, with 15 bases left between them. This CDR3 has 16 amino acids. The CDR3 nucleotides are TGTGCCAGCAGTGAAGCATCAAGCCCCGGGAAAGATACGCAGTATTTT. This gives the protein CASSEASSPGKDTQYF.

CDR3 nucleotide sequence: TGTGCCAGAAGCTTGAGGGGTAGCCCTCACAATGAGCAGTTCTTC. Translated: CARSLRGSPHNEQFF. This chain connects TRBV5-3 to TRBJ2-1; D possibly corresponds to TRBD1 (5 bases). Being an ORF, TRBV5-3 has a function that is uncertain. Trimming cost V 1 base and J 5 bases, with 13 bases left between them. The CDR3 covers 15 residues.

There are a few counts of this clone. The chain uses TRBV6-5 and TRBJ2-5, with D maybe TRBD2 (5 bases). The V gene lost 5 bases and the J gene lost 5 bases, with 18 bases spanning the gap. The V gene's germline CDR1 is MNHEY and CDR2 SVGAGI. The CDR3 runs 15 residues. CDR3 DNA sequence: TGTGCCAGCAGTCCTCGTCCGTCCCGGAGGGAGACCCAGTACTTC. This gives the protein CASSPRPSRRETQYF.

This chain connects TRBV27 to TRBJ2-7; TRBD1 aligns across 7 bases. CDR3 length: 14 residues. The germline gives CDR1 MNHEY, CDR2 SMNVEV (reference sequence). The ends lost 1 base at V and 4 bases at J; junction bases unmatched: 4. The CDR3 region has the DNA TGTGCCAGCAGTTTATTCAGGGGGTGGTACGAGCAGTACTTC. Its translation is CASSLFRGWYEQYF.

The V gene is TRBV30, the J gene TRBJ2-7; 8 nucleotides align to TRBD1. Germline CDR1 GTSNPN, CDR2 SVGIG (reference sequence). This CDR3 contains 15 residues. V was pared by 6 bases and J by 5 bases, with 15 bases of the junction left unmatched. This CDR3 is CACPGRGQGANEQYF. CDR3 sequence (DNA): TGTGCCTGCCCCGGTCGGGGGCAGGGGGCAAACGAGCAGTACTTC.

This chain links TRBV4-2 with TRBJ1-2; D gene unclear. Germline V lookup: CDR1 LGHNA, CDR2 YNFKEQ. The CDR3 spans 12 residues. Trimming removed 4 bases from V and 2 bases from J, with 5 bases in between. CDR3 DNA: TGTGCCAGCAGCCTCTTGAACTATGGCTACACCTTC. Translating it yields CASSLLNYGYTF.

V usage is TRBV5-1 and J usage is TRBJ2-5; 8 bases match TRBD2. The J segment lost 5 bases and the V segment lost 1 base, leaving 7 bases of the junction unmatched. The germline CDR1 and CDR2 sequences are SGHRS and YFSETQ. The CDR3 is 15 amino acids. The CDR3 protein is CASSLKREGPETQYF. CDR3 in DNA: TGCGCCAGCAGCTTGAAACGGGAGGGCCCGGAGACCCAGTACTTC.

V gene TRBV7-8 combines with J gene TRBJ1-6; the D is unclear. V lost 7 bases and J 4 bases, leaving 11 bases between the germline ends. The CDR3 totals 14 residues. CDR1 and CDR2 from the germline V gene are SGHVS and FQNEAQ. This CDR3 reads CASTVGSYNSPLHF. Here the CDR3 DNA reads TGTGCCAGCACCGTCGGGAGTTATAATTCACCCCTCCACTTT.

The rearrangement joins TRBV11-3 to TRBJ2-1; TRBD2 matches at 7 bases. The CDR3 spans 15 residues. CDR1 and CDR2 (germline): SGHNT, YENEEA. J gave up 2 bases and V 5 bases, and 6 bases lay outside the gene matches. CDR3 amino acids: CASSRGRSTYNEQFF. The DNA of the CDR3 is TGTGCCAGCAGCCGCGGGAGATCGACCTACAATGAGCAGTTCTTC. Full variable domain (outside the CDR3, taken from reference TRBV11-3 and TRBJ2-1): EAGVVQSPRYKIIEKKQPVAFWCNPISGHNTLYWYLQNLGQGPELLIRYENEEAVDDSQLPKDRFSAERLKGVDSTLKIQPAELGDSAVYLCASSRGRSTYNEQFFGPGTRLTVL.

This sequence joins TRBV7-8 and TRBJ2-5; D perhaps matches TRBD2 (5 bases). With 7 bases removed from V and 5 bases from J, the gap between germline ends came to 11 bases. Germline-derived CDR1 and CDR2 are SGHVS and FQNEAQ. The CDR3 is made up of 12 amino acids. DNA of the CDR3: TGTGCCAGCACCTCCGGCGGGGAGACCCAGTACTTC. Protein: CASTSGGETQYF. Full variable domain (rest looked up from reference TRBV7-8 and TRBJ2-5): GAGVSQSPRYKVAKRGQDVALRCDPISGHVSLFWYQQALGQGPEFLTYFQNEAQLDKSGLPSDRFFAERPEGSVSTLKIQRTQQEDSAVYLCASTSGGETQYFGPGTRLLVL.

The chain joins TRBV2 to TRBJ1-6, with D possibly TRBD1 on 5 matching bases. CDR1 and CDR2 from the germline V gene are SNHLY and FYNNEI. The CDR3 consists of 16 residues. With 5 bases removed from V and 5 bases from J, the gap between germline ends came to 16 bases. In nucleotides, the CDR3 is TGTGCCAGCAGTCCGAGACAGCCTTCTAATAATTCACCCCTCCACTTT. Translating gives CASSPRQPSNNSPLHF.

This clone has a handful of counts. CDR3 in amino acids: CASSVDRSSTGELFF. CDR3 DNA sequence: TGTGCCAGTAGTGTGGACAGGTCCAGCACCGGGGAGCTGTTTTTT. The J gene is TRBJ2-2, the V gene TRBV19; TRBD1 matches at 7 bases. In germline, CDR1 is LNHDA, CDR2 SQIVND (reference sequence). The CDR3 is 15 amino acids. The ends lost 5 bases at V and 4 bases at J; junction bases unmatched: 7.

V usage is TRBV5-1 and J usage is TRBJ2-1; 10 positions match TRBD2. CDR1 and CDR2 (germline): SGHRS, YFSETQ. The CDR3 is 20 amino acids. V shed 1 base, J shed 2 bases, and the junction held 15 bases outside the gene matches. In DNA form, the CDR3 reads TGCGCCAGCAGCTTGATTAGCGGGGGGCGATCTACATATACCTACAATGAGCAGTTCTTC. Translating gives CASSLISGGRSTYTYNEQFF.

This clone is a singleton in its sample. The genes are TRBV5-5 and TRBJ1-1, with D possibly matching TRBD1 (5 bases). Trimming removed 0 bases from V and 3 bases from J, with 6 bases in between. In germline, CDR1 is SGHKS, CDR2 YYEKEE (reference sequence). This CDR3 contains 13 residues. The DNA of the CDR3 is TGTGCCAGCAGCTTGGGGGGCGACACTGAAGCTTTCTTT. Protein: CASSLGGDTEAFF.

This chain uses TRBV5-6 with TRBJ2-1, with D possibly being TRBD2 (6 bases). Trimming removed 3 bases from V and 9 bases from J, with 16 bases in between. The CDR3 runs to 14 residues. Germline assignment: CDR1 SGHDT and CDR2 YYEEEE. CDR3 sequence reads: CASSSVGRGGEQFF. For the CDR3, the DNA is TGTGCCAGCAGCTCGGTGGGGCGGGGTGGTGAGCAGTTCTTC.

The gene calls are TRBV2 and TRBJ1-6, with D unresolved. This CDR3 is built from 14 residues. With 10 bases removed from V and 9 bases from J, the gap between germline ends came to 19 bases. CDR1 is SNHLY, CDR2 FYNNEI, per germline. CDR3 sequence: CATRSGNPGSPLHF. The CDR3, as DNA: TGTGCCACCCGATCCGGGAATCCTGGTTCACCCCTCCACTTT. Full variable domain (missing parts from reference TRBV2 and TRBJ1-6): EPEVTQTPSHQVTQMGQEVILRCVPISNHLYFYWYRQILGQKVEFLVSFYNNEISEKSEIFDDQFSVERPDGSNFTLKIRSTKLEDSAMYFCATRSGNPGSPLHFGNGTRLTVT.

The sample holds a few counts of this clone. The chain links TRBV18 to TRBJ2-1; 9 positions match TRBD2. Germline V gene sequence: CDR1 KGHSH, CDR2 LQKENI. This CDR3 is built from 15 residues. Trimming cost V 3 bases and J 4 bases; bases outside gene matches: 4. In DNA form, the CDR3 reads TGTGCCAGCTCACCTCAGAGCGGGGGGTACAATGAGCAGTTCTTC. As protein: CASSPQSGGYNEQFF.

The CDR3 sequence is CSGLTGYGNTIYF. The DNA of the CDR3 is TGCAGCGGCCTAACAGGGTACGGAAACACCATATATTTT. The rearrangement links TRBV29-1 to TRBJ1-3; a possible D gene is TRBD1 (6 bases). From germline, CDR1 is SQVTM and CDR2 ANQGSEA. V was clipped by 7 bases and J by 4 bases, with 14 bases between them. The CDR3 covers 13 residues.

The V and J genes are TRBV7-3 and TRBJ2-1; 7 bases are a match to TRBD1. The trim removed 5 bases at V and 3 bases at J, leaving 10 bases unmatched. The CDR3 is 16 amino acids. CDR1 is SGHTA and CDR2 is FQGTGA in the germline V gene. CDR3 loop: CASSPYPGDSYNEQFF. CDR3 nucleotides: TGTGCCAGCAGCCCCTACCCCGGGGACAGCTACAATGAGCAGTTCTTC.